Listed here are 10 T cell receptor beta chains from one sample, sequenced in a study of shared clonotypes between healthy human individuals. Naive CD8 cells were CD45RO-negative, positively selected for CCR7, excluding terminally differentiated effector memory CD45RA+ cells. Libraries were prepared by immunoSEQ multiplex PCR; TCRdb keeps only in-frame clonotypes and omits some of them. Of 1.5 million to 2.5 million clones listed, 85% to 95% are singletons. The sample taken for sequencing was naive CD8+ T cells sorted from blood. The receptors stem from a man younger than 35 in good health.

This rearrangement joins TRBV4-3 to TRBJ2-7, with D perhaps matching TRBD1 or TRBD2 (5 bases each). The CDR3 has 15 residues. Germline CDR1 and CDR2: LGHNA and YSLEER. V was trimmed by 4 bases and J by 2 bases, leaving 15 bases between them. CDR3 nucleotide sequence: TGCGCCAGCAGCCGGTCCGGGACGGCAACCTACGAGCAGTACTTC. This sequence encodes CASSRSGTATYEQYF.

This chain connects TRBV9 to TRBJ1-6; D is perhaps TRBD1 (6 bases). V lost 3 bases to trimming and J lost 0 bases, with 13 bases between them. There are 17 residues in the CDR3. Germline V CDR1 and CDR2: SGDLS, YYNGEE. CDR3 DNA: TGTGCCAGCAGCGCGGACAGTTTAAGCTCCTATAATTCACCCCTCCACTTT. Its protein product is CASSADSLSSYNSPLHF.

The J gene is TRBJ2-7, the V gene TRBV6-1, with TRBD2 matching over 11 bases. V trimming: 4 bases; J trimming: 4 bases; junction bases outside the gene matches: 12. This CDR3 comprises 17 residues. CDR1 and CDR2 from the germline V gene are MNHNS and SASEGT. The CDR3 DNA reads TGTGCCAGCAGTGTGATACCCGGGACTAGCGGAGCTTACGAGCAGTACTTC. Translating it yields CASSVIPGTSGAYEQYF.

The rearrangement uses TRBV7-6 and TRBJ2-5; D uncertain. V was shortened by 4 bases and J by 0 bases, with 9 bases between the two germline ends. The CDR3 loop spans 14 amino acids. Looked up from germline, CDR1 is SGHVS and CDR2 is FNYEAQ. The CDR3 nucleotides are TGTGCCAGCAGCTCCGAAATGTACCAAGAGACCCAGTACTTC. Its protein product is CASSSEMYQETQYF. Together with reference TRBV7-6 and TRBJ2-5, the CDR3 gives the full variable domain: GAGVSQSPRYKVTKRGQDVALRCDPISGHVSLYWYRQALGQGPEFLTYFNYEAQQDKSGLPNDRFSAERPEGSISTLTIQRTEQRDSAMYRCASSSEMYQETQYFGPGTRLLVL.

The gene calls are TRBV6-1 and TRBJ1-6; D uncertain. Germline loops: CDR1 MNHNS, CDR2 SASEGT. The CDR3 sequence is 15 residues long. V lost 5 bases and J lost 0, with 8 bases in between. CDR3 residues: CASSNMSSYNSPLHF. CDR3 coding DNA: TGTGCCAGCAGTAACATGAGCTCCTATAATTCACCCCTCCACTTT.

The chain uses TRBV9 and TRBJ2-3; 7 nucleotides match TRBD2. V dropped 3 bases and J dropped 3; count of bases not matched to a gene: 13. The CDR3 runs 17 residues. The germline gives CDR1 SGDLS, CDR2 YYNGEE. DNA of the CDR3: TGTGCCAGCAGCGAGGACCCCACCGGGACTAATACAGATACGCAGTATTTT. Protein product: CASSEDPTGTNTDTQYF.

V usage is TRBV2 and J usage is TRBJ2-3, with TRBD2 matching 12 bases. The J segment lost 3 bases and the V segment lost 5 bases, leaving 3 bases of the junction unmatched. CDR1 is SNHLY and CDR2 is FYNNEI in the germline V gene. There are 15 residues in the CDR3. CDR3 sequence (DNA): TGTGCCAGCAGTTTGACTAGCGGGAGAACAGATACGCAGTATTTT. Encoded protein: CASSLTSGRTDTQYF.

As regards this clone: This same CDR3 is encoded by further DNA sequences in the sample. The chain joins TRBV4-1 to TRBJ2-7; 7 nucleotides line up with TRBD2. Germline CDR1 MGHRA, CDR2 YSYEKL. The CDR3 sequence is 13 residues long. The J segment lost 3 bases and the V segment lost 3 bases, leaving 2 bases of the junction unmatched. The CDR3 DNA reads TGCGCCAGCAGCCATCGGACTAGCTACGAGCAGTACTTC. Residues: CASSHRTSYEQYF.

J is TRBJ2-2 and V is TRBV10-3; 14 bases are a match to TRBD2. The length of the CDR3 is 18 residues. CDR1 is ENHRY and CDR2 is SYGVKD in the germline V gene. J lost 5 bases, V lost 4 bases, and 9 bases had no gene match. The CDR3 here is CAISGTEGLAGVTGELFF. The CDR3 region has the DNA TGTGCCATCAGTGGCACGGAGGGACTAGCGGGGGTTACCGGGGAGCTGTTTTTT.

The gene calls are TRBV7-3 and TRBJ2-7; D call uncertain. The CDR3 is 15 residues long. Trimming stripped 1 base from V and 2 bases from J, with 12 bases between. The V gene's germline CDR1 is SGHTA and CDR2 FQGTGA. The CDR3 region has the DNA TGTGCCAGCAGCTTAAGCCAAGGAGCGACCTACGAGCAGTACTTC. This encodes CASSLSQGATYEQYF.